The source of this TCR beta chain is a study of regulatory T cells in long-lasting Graves disease (dated by TCRdb to the early 2020s). A note on the overall study: Persistent Graves' disease was defined as antithyroid drug treatment for over 5 years with persistently positive TSH receptor autoantibodies. A total of around 33 samples were covered by TCR sequencing, comprising approximately 13 persistent and about 20 newly diagnosed Graves' disease patients. Antithyroid drugs had been taken for around 9.8 years on average by persistent Graves' disease patients in the clinical cohort. This study used TCR sequencing and RNA sequencing of peripheral blood to compare persistent Graves' disease patients against newly diagnosed Graves' disease patients. The study was conducted in China and was registered as a clinical trial. Results the study describes overall, beyond this receptor: Preferential use of TRBV28, TRBJ1-2 and TRBJ2-5 was observed in persistent disease, whereas TRBV20-1 and TRBJ2-1 were favored in newly diagnosed disease. Sequencing and analysis were limited to the TCR beta chain. The study examined only peripheral blood because the primary lesion, thyroid tissue, could not be accessed. The authors noted that the small sample size was a limitation that may lower accuracy. A larger number of public clonotypes was shared among persistent patients (approximately 2,500) than among newly diagnosed patients (more than 850). Lower TCR Shannon entropy and fewer highly expanded clones were observed in persistent Graves' disease patients than in newly diagnosed patients, which suggested clonal expansion.

This clonotype was seen more than once but under ten times. What antigen it recognizes has not been identified. Within one base of it there is no much larger clone, and no base qualities were kept. Library preparation used multiplex PCR. TCRdb shows the sequencer as Illumina HiSeq 4000. TCR beta libraries were built with iRepertoire HTBI primers and Arm-PCR amplification of CDR3 regions. Before sequencing, the PCR products went through gel purification. As for how the authors treated the data: A total of around 66 TRBV and under 15 TRBJ segments were identified across samples and were used for gene usage analysis of CDR3 amino acid clonotypes. Filtered high-quality paired reads were merged into contigs using COPE and FqMerger. BLAST was used to align contigs to IMGT TRBV, TRBD and TRBJ reference genes, with CDR3 defined following IMGT. Any clonotype with a frequency above 0.1% was counted as a highly expanded clone. Repertoire diversity was measured by Shannon entropy, and V-J evenness by the Gini coefficient. Public clonotypes were defined as clonotypes shared by more than one individual. The public reads were quality trimmed at Q25 with fastp and then assembled into clones with MiXCR by TCRdb, keeping productive beta chains. Each record represents a unique CDR3 protein, reported with the most common genes and DNA among its rows. The V and J calls were not made by the authors but by TCRdb's processing. The sample table records approximately 470,000 distinct CDR3 sequences; under 25% of these occur just once. Of the sample, under 9% falls within the top ten clones.

The junction carries 15 bases between V and J, which are trimmed by 4 bases and 10 bases respectively. The CDR3 contains 14 residues, cysteine and phenylalanine counted. Just the 42-base CDR3 DNA is kept, in frame starting at base 1. CDR1 and CDR2 are drawn from the germline V gene: SGHRS, YFSETQ. Read against the paper, the sample's time point label means: persistent/refractory GD, antithyroid drugs over 5 years with positive TRAb. For both TCR sequencing and RNA sequencing, RNA was extracted from PBMCs using TRIzol. The diagnosis of Graves' disease followed American Thyroid Association guidelines. Patients were recruited from an endocrinology department in Xi'an, China. Each patient gave approximately 8.8 milliliters of peripheral blood, collected in an EDTA anticoagulant tube. PBMCs were isolated by Ficoll Paque Plus density gradient separation without further T cell sorting. An Agilent 2100 Bioanalyzer and agarose gel were used to check RNA quality, and a NanoDrop 2000 was used to measure RNA concentration.

This TCR was sampled from a female donor with Graves disease. Sequencing used peripheral blood mononuclear cells (PBMCs), obtained when the disease was refractory, from a patient treated with antithyroid drugs. The rearranged chain carries TRBV5-1 and TRBJ1-6; the D gene is perhaps TRBD1, on 6 matching bases. At the DNA level, the sequence is TGCGCCAGCAGCGCGGACAGAGGAGACTCACCCCTCCACTTT. Translated, this gives CASSADRGDSPLHF.